These 5 T cell receptor beta chains share one sample of origin, sequenced in a study of blood T cell repertoires in COVID-19. Assay: immunoSEQ multiplex PCR; the TCRdb copy retains only in-frame clones and omits some. The sample gives around 40,000 clones, about 90% of which show up once; around 11% is in the top ten. Sequencing used peripheral blood. These receptors were collected from a human donor in a cohort sampled during active COVID-19.

The rearrangement uses TRBV7-2 and TRBJ1-5; D call uncertain. CDR3 size: 13 residues. Germline V gives CDR1 SGHTA, CDR2 FQGNSA. V lost 0 bases, J lost 6 bases, and 6 bases lay in between. The CDR3 sequence: CASSLARGQPQHF. In nucleotides, the CDR3 is TGTGCCAGCAGCTTAGCGCGGGGTCAGCCCCAGCATTTT.

CDR3 sequence: CASSSHSRTGGAGANVLTF. In DNA form, the CDR3 reads TGTGCCAGCAGCTCTCACTCCAGGACAGGGGGCGCTGGGGCCAACGTCCTGACTTTC. The V gene is TRBV11-2, the J gene TRBJ2-6; 11 nucleotides align to TRBD1. J was trimmed by 2 bases and V by 4 bases; bases with no gene match: 10. Germline CDR1 and CDR2: SGHAT and FQNNGV. This CDR3 is built from 19 residues.

The chain combines TRBV28 with TRBJ2-7, with a possible D match to TRBD2 (5 bases). From germline, CDR1 is MDHEN and CDR2 SYDVKM. Trimming shortened V by 6 bases and J by 1 base, and 16 bases separated the two germline ends. This CDR3 spans 15 amino acids. In nucleotides, the CDR3 is TGTGCCAGCAGGGACTGGGGTCACTCTTCCTACGAGCAGTACTTC. Translating gives CASRDWGHSSYEQYF.

This clone was observed a few times. The rearrangement uses TRBV18 and TRBJ1-2, with 7 nucleotides matching TRBD1. J was trimmed by 3 bases and V by 3 bases; bases with no gene match: 7. CDR1 KGHSH and CDR2 LQKENI come from the germline V gene. This CDR3 has 15 amino acids. CDR3 DNA: TGTGCCAGCTCACCGCTCTCAGGGGGAGACTATGGCTACACCTTC. As protein: CASSPLSGGDYGYTF.

The chain's CDR3 is CASSYRRGRLAGGLWADTQYF. The CDR3 coding sequence is TGTGCCAGCAGTTACAGGAGGGGGCGGCTAGCGGGAGGGCTTTGGGCAGATACGCAGTATTTT. V is TRBV28 and J is TRBJ2-3, with 12 bases lining up with TRBD2. Germline assignment: CDR1 MDHEN and CDR2 SYDVKM. The length of the CDR3 is 21 residues. The ends lost 4 bases at V and 4 bases at J; junction bases unmatched: 21. Combining the CDR3 with reference TRBV28 and TRBJ2-3 gives the whole variable domain DVKVTQSSRYLVKRTGEKVFLECVQDMDHENMFWYRQDPGLGLRLIYFSYDVKMKEKGDIPEGYSVSREKKERFSLILESASTNQTSMYLCASSYRRGRLAGGLWADTQYFGPGTRLTVL.